One sample yielded the 7 T cell receptor beta chains listed below, sequenced in a study of T cells in Graves' hyperthyroidism and ophthalmopathy. Amplification yielded TCR beta CDR3 regions, with RNA transcripts as the source. With the HTBI primer set, the TCR CDR3 went through a first round of RT-PCR. A single record per CDR3 protein comes from TCRdb applying MiXCR to the multiplex PCR reads. The sample gives 800,000 or so distinct CDR3 sequences, about two fifths of which show up once; roughly 8.3% is in the top ten. What was sequenced was blood. The origin of the receptors is a man aged 18 to 29 with Graves' hyperthyroidism.

Details on this clonotype: The junction departs from the called germline gene at one end, perhaps through a read error. The chain joins TRBV7-9 to TRBJ1-5; 7 bases match TRBD1. The CDR3 is 17 amino acids. Germline V lookup: CDR1 SEHNR, CDR2 FQNEAQ (reference sequence). DNA of the CDR3: TGTACCAGCAGCTTAGCATTCCAGGGACAGAGCAATCAGCCCCAGCATTTT. It is translated as CTSSLAFQGQSNQPQHF.

The CDR3 spells CASLKRQHNEKLFF. Here the CDR3 DNA reads TGTGCCAGCCTAAAACGACAGCATAATGAAAAACTGTTTTTT. The chain employs TRBV2 and TRBJ1-4; possibly TRBD1 for D (5 bases). V was trimmed by 8 bases and J by 4 bases, leaving 14 bases between them. CDR3 length equals 14 residues. CDR1 is SNHLY, CDR2 FYNNEI, per germline.

This clonotype was recorded at least ten times. The chain is built from TRBV20-1 and TRBJ2-2, with D possibly TRBD2 on 5 matching bases. The germline V gene encodes CDR1 DFQATT and CDR2 SNEGSKA (reference sequence). The CDR3 consists of 12 residues. V lost 6 bases, J lost 7 bases, and 12 bases lay in between. The CDR3 DNA follows: TGCAGTGCGCGACGGGGATACGGGGAGCTGTTTTTT. This sequence encodes CSARRGYGELFF.

This clonotype has at least ten counts. The J gene is TRBJ2-5, the V gene TRBV7-8; possible D gene TRBD2, 6 bases. The germline V gene encodes CDR1 SGHVS and CDR2 FQNEAQ. V lost 5 bases, J lost 4 bases, and 17 bases lay in between. The CDR3 consists of 15 residues. In nucleotides, the CDR3 is TGTGCCAGCAGCAAACTTACGGGGGTCTTAGAGACCCAGTACTTC. Translating gives CASSKLTGVLETQYF. The variable domain in full, completed from reference TRBV7-8 and TRBJ2-5, reads GAGVSQSPRYKVAKRGQDVALRCDPISGHVSLFWYQQALGQGPEFLTYFQNEAQLDKSGLPSDRFFAERPEGSVSTLKIQRTQQEDSAVYLCASSKLTGVLETQYFGPGTRLLVL.

V usage is TRBV7-9 and J usage is TRBJ2-5, with a weak D call TRBD2 (6 bases). Germline CDR1 and CDR2: SEHNR and FQNEAQ (reference sequence). This CDR3 region has 16 residues. V dropped 5 bases and J dropped 2 bases, with 18 bases sitting between them. The chain's CDR3 is CASSVDGRGTQETQYF. DNA for the CDR3: TGTGCCAGCAGCGTAGATGGACGGGGGACTCAAGAGACCCAGTACTTC.

Concerning this clonotype itself: One end of the junction does not line up with germline, which may come from a read error. The rearrangement uses TRBV10-1 and TRBJ1-1; no clear D gene. The CDR3 has 14 amino acids. CDR1 is WNHNN and CDR2 is SYGVQD in the germline V gene (reference sequence). DNA for the CDR3: TGTGCCAGCAGCCAGACCGGGGTGGGCACTGAAGCTTTCTTT. Its translation is CASSQTGVGTEAFF.

This clonotype has at least ten counts. The V and J genes are TRBV15 and TRBJ2-2; 9 nucleotides agree with TRBD1. V dropped 1 base and J dropped 4; count of bases not matched to a gene: 4. CDR3 length: 16 residues. Germline CDR1 is LNHNV and CDR2 is YYDKDF (reference sequence). The DNA for the CDR3 is TGTGCCACCAGCAGAGCGGGGGACAGGGTCACCGGGGAGCTGTTTTTT. Its translation is CATSRAGDRVTGELFF.